These 30 T cell receptor beta chains share one sample of origin, sequenced in a study of T-cell reconstitution after alpha-beta-depleted transplantation in children. Unique molecular identifiers featured in how the TCRbeta library was prepared. MiXCR, run by TCRdb on the PCR reads, gives a single entry per CDR3 protein. The sample yields 200,000 to 250,000 distinct CDR3 sequences, roughly a quarter seen once. Sequenced material: PBMCs, mostly from graft donor cells, taken 360 days after TCRalphabeta/CD19-depleted stem cell transplant. These receptors came from a female patient between 2 and 15 years old who had a stem cell transplant for congenital amegakaryocytic thrombocytopenia, so the T cells may come from the graft donor.

This rearrangement joins TRBV20-1 to TRBJ1-5, with D possibly TRBD1 on 6 matching bases. The CDR3 covers 16 residues. Trimming shortened V by 0 bases and J by 7 bases, and 19 bases separated the two germline ends. Germline-derived CDR1 and CDR2 are DFQATT and SNEGSKA (reference sequence). Here the CDR3 reads CSARDSAQGKGQPQHF. DNA for the CDR3: TGCAGTGCTAGAGATAGTGCACAGGGTAAGGGGCAGCCCCAGCATTTT.

The genes are TRBV6-5 and TRBJ2-7; TRBD2 matches 13 bases. Germline-derived CDR1 and CDR2 are MNHEY and SVGAGI. Trimming cost V 0 bases and J 2 bases; bases outside gene matches: 7. CDR3 length: 18 amino acids. In DNA form, the CDR3 reads TGTGCCAGCAGTTACTCCTGGACTAGCGGGAGCACACCCTACGAGCAGTACTTC. It is translated as CASSYSWTSGSTPYEQYF.

The chain employs TRBV21-1 and TRBJ1-2. TRBV21-1 is assigned pseudogene status. This CDR3 contains 13 residues. DNA for the CDR3: TGTGCCAGCAGCGTTGAGGGTGGAGATGGCTACACCTTC. It yields the protein CASSVEGGDGYTF.

The rearrangement uses TRBV7-6 and TRBJ1-1, with D unresolved. Trimming took 1 base from V and 0 from J, leaving 12 bases between them. The germline gives CDR1 SGHVS, CDR2 FNYEAQ. The CDR3 contains 16 residues. CDR3 in DNA: TGTGCCAGCAGCTTAGGGCAGCCAACGATGAACACTGAAGCTTTCTTT. Residues: CASSLGQPTMNTEAFF.

This clonotype came up a few times. The rearrangement uses TRBV20-1 and TRBJ2-3; no reliable D call. The CDR3 covers 13 residues. Trimming stripped 3 bases from V and 2 bases from J, with 9 bases between. Germline V gene data show CDR1 as DFQATT and CDR2 as SNEGSKA (reference sequence). CDR3 DNA: TGCAGTGCTAGGACGCCGTTCACAGATACGCAGTATTTT. This encodes CSARTPFTDTQYF.

The sample holds a few counts of this clonotype. The rearrangement links TRBV24-1 to TRBJ2-3; 7 positions match TRBD1. The germline V gene has CDR1 KGHDR and CDR2 SFDVKD. Trimming removed 2 bases from V and 5 bases from J; junction bases left unmatched: 12. The CDR3 loop spans 17 amino acids. CDR3 sequence (DNA): TGTGCCACCAGTGATTCTGTTGGACAGGCGACCCAAGATACGCAGTATTTT. Amino acid sequence: CATSDSVGQATQDTQYF.

The rearrangement joins TRBV12-3 or TRBV12-4 to TRBJ2-5, with D perhaps given as TRBD1 or TRBD2 (6 bases each). V was cut by 3 bases and J by 6 bases, with 26 bases left in between. The length of the CDR3 is 18 residues. CDR3 protein: CASSFRTEWGLESKTQYF. The CDR3 DNA is TGTGCCAGCAGTTTTCGGACAGAATGGGGACTGGAATCGAAGACCCAGTACTTC.

The V call is TRBV12-3 or TRBV12-4, the J call TRBJ1-2; D is unclear. The CDR3 is 14 amino acids. V lost 3 bases, J lost 8 bases, and 16 bases lay in between. Here the CDR3 DNA reads TGTGCCAGCAGTTTCTCCCGGGAATCAAGGGGCTACACCTTC. Its protein product is CASSFSRESRGYTF.

The J gene is TRBJ2-1, the V gene TRBV6-1, with 7 nucleotides matching TRBD2. The germline V gene has CDR1 MNHNS and CDR2 SASEGT. The ends lost 5 bases at V and 6 bases at J; junction bases unmatched: 7. This CDR3 region has 14 residues. The CDR3 region is CASSRGGRGNEQFF. CDR3 nucleotides: TGTGCCAGCAGTAGGGGTGGGAGGGGCAATGAGCAGTTCTTC.

The chain carries TRBV11-3 and TRBJ2-7; the match to TRBD1 covers 11 bases. From germline, CDR1 is SGHNT and CDR2 YENEEA. Trimming at V came to 5 bases and at J to 3 bases, leaving 6 bases not matched to a gene. The length of the CDR3 is 15 residues. The CDR3 loop is CASSQGGTGGYEQYF. In nucleotides, the CDR3 is TGTGCCAGCAGCCAAGGGGGGACAGGGGGCTACGAGCAGTACTTC.

This clonotype was detected many times. An end of the junction differs from the germline gene, which may be a read error. CDR3 sequence reads: CASSPGGSYEQYF. DNA of the CDR3: TGTGCCAGCAGTCCAGGGGGCTCCTACGAGCAGTACTTC. The chain couples TRBV10-2 to TRBJ2-7, with 7 bases that match TRBD1. Germline loops: CDR1 WSHSY, CDR2 SAAADI. The CDR3 runs to 13 residues.

This clonotype was counted ten times or more. The V call is TRBV4-1, the J call TRBJ2-2; TRBD2 aligns across 7 bases. J gave up 2 bases and V 4 bases, and 4 bases lay outside the gene matches. This CDR3 is 15 amino acids long. Germline V CDR1 and CDR2: MGHRA, YSYEKL. CDR3 nucleotide sequence: TGCGCCAGCAGCCCCGGGACTACCAACACCGGGGAGCTGTTTTTT. This translates into CASSPGTTNTGELFF.

This clonotype showed up just a few times. The chain combines TRBV28 with TRBJ2-1; 8 bases agree with TRBD2. Trimming took 3 bases from V and 2 from J; bases not matched to a gene: 3. CDR3 length: 15 amino acids. Germline V gives CDR1 MDHEN, CDR2 SYDVKM. The CDR3 sequence is CASSFAGGAYNEQFF. The CDR3 nucleotides are TGTGCCAGCAGTTTTGCGGGGGGCGCCTACAATGAGCAGTTCTTC.

The chain is built from TRBV12-3 or TRBV12-4 and TRBJ2-3; D perhaps matches TRBD2 (6 bases). The CDR3 is 14 residues long. Deletions cut 6 bases from V and 4 bases from J, with 14 bases between. CDR3 sequence: CASSHGGYPDTQYF. CDR3 nucleotides: TGTGCCAGCAGCCATGGGGGGTACCCAGATACGCAGTATTTT.

This sequence joins TRBV6-2 or TRBV6-3 and TRBJ2-7, with a possible D match to TRBD1 (6 bases). The germline V gene encodes CDR1 MNHEY and CDR2 SVGEGT. Trimming removed 8 bases from V and 3 bases from J, with 11 bases in between. The CDR3 runs to 12 residues. The CDR3 region is CASGTRVYEQYF. CDR3 sequence (DNA): TGTGCCAGCGGGACAAGGGTCTACGAGCAGTACTTC.

This clonotype was counted ten times or more. V is TRBV4-1 and J is TRBJ2-7, with D possibly matching TRBD1 (6 bases). Germline CDR1 is MGHRA and CDR2 is YSYEKL. The CDR3 loop spans 15 amino acids. Trimming stripped 1 base from V and 3 bases from J, with 13 bases between. CDR3 loop: CASSQVPGDRYEQYF. The CDR3 region has the DNA TGCGCCAGCAGCCAAGTGCCAGGGGATCGCTACGAGCAGTACTTC.

This chain uses TRBV19 with TRBJ2-7, with TRBD2 matching over 11 bases. Trimming removed 5 bases from V and 2 bases from J; junction bases left unmatched: 5. This CDR3 comprises 15 residues. Germline V gives CDR1 LNHDA, CDR2 SQIVND (reference sequence). CDR3: CASSGTSGAAYEQYF. The CDR3 nucleotides read TGTGCCAGTAGTGGGACTAGCGGAGCCGCCTACGAGCAGTACTTC.

This clonotype came up a few times. This rearrangement joins TRBV20-1 to TRBJ1-2; D unresolved. The V gene lost 5 bases and the J gene lost 4 bases, with 17 bases spanning the gap. CDR3 length: 14 residues. CDR1 and CDR2 from the germline V gene are DFQATT and SNEGSKA (reference sequence). The CDR3 sequence: CSAPFQAGGYGYTF. The CDR3 coding sequence is TGCAGTGCTCCCTTCCAGGCTGGAGGCTATGGCTACACCTTC.

The V and J genes are TRBV4-1 and TRBJ1-5, with TRBD1 as a possible D gene (5 bases). The CDR3 contains 17 residues. Germline-derived CDR1 and CDR2 are MGHRA and YSYEKL. The ends were cut back, 0 bases at V and 9 bases at J, with 21 bases in the middle. CDR3 DNA sequence: TGCGCCAGCAGCCAAGACTCTCGGGACCGGGCAAGGCGGCCCCAGCATTTT. Amino acids: CASSQDSRDRARRPQHF.

The DNA for the CDR3 is TGTGCCAGCTCACCCCTGGCCTCACGGGGCGAGCAGTACTTC. Translating gives CASSPLASRGEQYF. The chain carries TRBV18 and TRBJ2-7, with D perhaps TRBD2 (5 bases). Trimming stripped 3 bases from V and 6 bases from J, with 15 bases between. This CDR3 comprises 14 residues. CDR1 is KGHSH, CDR2 LQKENI, per germline. The entire variable domain, with the rest obtained from reference TRBV18 and TRBJ2-7, is as follows: NAGVMQNPRHLVRRRGQEARLRCSPMKGHSHVYWYRQLPEEGLKFMVYLQKENIIDESGMPKERFSAEFPKEGPSILRIQQVVRGDSAAYFCASSPLASRGEQYFGPGTRLTVT.

This clonotype was picked up many times. The chain employs TRBV7-9 and TRBJ1-1, with D hard to call. The germline V gene has CDR1 SEHNR and CDR2 FQNEAQ (reference sequence). The CDR3 runs to 14 residues. Trimming took off 1 base at V and 1 base at J, with 7 bases between the two ends. The CDR3 nucleotides are TGTGCCAGCAGCTTAGGAGGAGGGAACACTGAAGCTTTCTTT. This codes for CASSLGGGNTEAFF.

This sequence joins TRBV28 and TRBJ1-2, with D possibly matching TRBD1 (6 bases). The length of the CDR3 is 13 residues. Germline assignment: CDR1 MDHEN and CDR2 SYDVKM. Trimming removed 4 bases at V and 7 bases at J, with 13 bases between. The CDR3 is CASSYVRGGGYTF. Written as DNA, the CDR3 is TGTGCCAGCAGTTATGTCAGGGGTGGTGGCTACACCTTC.

The rearrangement joins TRBV6-2 or TRBV6-3 to TRBJ2-3; a weak D match, TRBD2 (6 bases). CDR1 is MNHEY, CDR2 SVGEGT, per germline. The CDR3 contains 21 residues. V lost 0 bases and J lost 0, with 25 bases in between. The CDR3 loop reads CASSYSLVGSYLASSTDTQYF. DNA for the CDR3: TGTGCCAGCAGTTACTCGTTGGTCGGGAGCTACCTTGCCTCTAGCACAGATACGCAGTATTTT.

V and J are TRBV10-3 and TRBJ2-3, with TRBD1 as a possible D gene (5 bases). CDR1 and CDR2 from the germline V gene are ENHRY and SYGVKD. CDR3 length equals 15 residues. The V gene lost 3 bases and the J gene lost 1 base, with 11 bases spanning the gap. CDR3 sequence reads: CAISESRVGTDTQYF. DNA of the CDR3: TGTGCCATCAGTGAATCCAGGGTTGGCACAGATACGCAGTATTTT.

The chain carries TRBV2 and TRBJ1-1; D gene uncertain. Germline V CDR1 and CDR2: SNHLY, FYNNEI. V was clipped by 11 bases and J by 5 bases, with 15 bases between them. The CDR3 covers 12 residues. Here the CDR3 reads CAATPRGTEAFF. CDR3 nucleotides: TGTGCCGCAACCCCGCGAGGGACTGAAGCTTTCTTT. Looking up the rest from reference TRBV2 and TRBJ1-1 gives the full variable domain: EPEVTQTPSHQVTQMGQEVILRCVPISNHLYFYWYRQILGQKVEFLVSFYNNEISEKSEIFDDQFSVERPDGSNFTLKIRSTKLEDSAMYFCAATPRGTEAFFGQGTRLTVV.

There are a few counts of this clonotype. As DNA, the CDR3 is TGCGCCAGCAGCCAAGATCTAGCGGGGACCGGGGAGCTGTTTTTT. Translated: CASSQDLAGTGELFF. J is TRBJ2-2 and V is TRBV4-3, with 9 bases lining up with TRBD2. The CDR3 spans 15 residues. Trimming removed 0 bases from V and 5 bases from J; junction bases left unmatched: 1. Germline CDR1 reads LGHNA; CDR2 reads YSLEER.

The chain combines TRBV28 with TRBJ1-5; unclear D gene. Germline CDR1 reads MDHEN; CDR2 reads SYDVKM. The CDR3 is made up of 14 amino acids. V dropped 3 bases and J dropped 1 base, with 7 bases sitting between them. The CDR3 nucleotides read TGTGCCAGCAGTTTTTTAGAAAGCAATCAGCCCCAGCATTTT. Translation gives CASSFLESNQPQHF.

This sequence joins TRBV7-3 and TRBJ2-1; D is unclear. CDR3 length equals 18 residues. The germline gives CDR1 SGHTA, CDR2 FQGTGA. Trimming pared 0 bases from V and 3 bases from J, leaving 18 bases between. The CDR3 loop reads CASSLTHGLGLGYNEQFF. The CDR3 DNA follows: TGTGCCAGCAGCTTAACACACGGTCTGGGTTTGGGCTACAATGAGCAGTTCTTC.

This sequence joins TRBV12-3 or TRBV12-4 and TRBJ2-3; no reliable D call. This CDR3 spans 14 amino acids. V dropped 3 bases and J dropped 0 bases, with 7 bases sitting between them. DNA for the CDR3: TGTGCCAGCAGTTTTACCGCTAGCACAGATACGCAGTATTTT. Translation: CASSFTASTDTQYF.

The sample holds many counts of this clonotype. The chain joins TRBV4-1 to TRBJ2-1; 11 bases align to TRBD1. CDR3 length equals 15 residues. Germline assignment: CDR1 MGHRA and CDR2 YSYEKL. V was pared by 2 bases and J by 7 bases, with 4 bases of the junction left unmatched. CDR3 amino acids: CASSQHGQGANEQFF. CDR3 DNA: TGCGCCAGCAGCCAACACGGACAGGGGGCGAATGAGCAGTTCTTC.